One TCR beta chain is described in this entry. The germline V and J ends were trimmed by 4 bases and 5 bases, with 14 bases remaining between them. Per the germline V gene, CDR1 is LNHDA and CDR2 is SQIVND (reference sequence). CDR3 length: 14 amino acids. Some clones are missing from TCRdb's copy, which holds only in-frame ones; the method was immunoSEQ multiplex PCR. The sample has 75,000 to 80,000 clones; 93% are singletons. This entry comes from a study of T cell changes during pregnancy in multiple sclerosis. This TCR was recovered from a female donor in good health, enrolled as a control in a pregnancy study. The V call is TRBV19, the J call TRBJ2-5; D uncertain. The specimen comprised peripheral blood, sampled after pregnancy. The DNA for the CDR3 is TGTGCCAGTAGTACCCACATGGCTGGCGAGACCCAGTACTTC. Protein product: CASSTHMAGETQYF.